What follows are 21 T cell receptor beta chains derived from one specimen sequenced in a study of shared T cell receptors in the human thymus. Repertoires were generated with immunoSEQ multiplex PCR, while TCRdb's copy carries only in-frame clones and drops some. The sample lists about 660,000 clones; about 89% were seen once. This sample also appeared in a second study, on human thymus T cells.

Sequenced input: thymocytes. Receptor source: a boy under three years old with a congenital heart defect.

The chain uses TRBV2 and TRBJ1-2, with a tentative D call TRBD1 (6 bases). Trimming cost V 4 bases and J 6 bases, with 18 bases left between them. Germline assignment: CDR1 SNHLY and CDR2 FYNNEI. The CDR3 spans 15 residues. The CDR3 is CASSARAGQKHGYTF. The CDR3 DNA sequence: TGTGCCAGCAGTGCAAGGGCCGGACAGAAACATGGCTACACCTTC.

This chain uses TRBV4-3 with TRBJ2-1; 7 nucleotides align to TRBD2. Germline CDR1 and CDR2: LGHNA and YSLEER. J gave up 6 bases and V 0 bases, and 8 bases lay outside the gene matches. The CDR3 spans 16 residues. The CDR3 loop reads CASSQDEASGGNEQFF. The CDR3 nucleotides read TGCGCCAGCAGCCAAGATGAGGCTAGCGGAGGCAATGAGCAGTTCTTC.

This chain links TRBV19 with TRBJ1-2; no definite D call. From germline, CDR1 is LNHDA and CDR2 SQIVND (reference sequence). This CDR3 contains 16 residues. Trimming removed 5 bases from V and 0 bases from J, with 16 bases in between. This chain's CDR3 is CASSQRHPTTNYGYTF. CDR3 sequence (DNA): TGTGCCAGTAGTCAACGACATCCAACCACTAACTATGGCTACACCTTC.

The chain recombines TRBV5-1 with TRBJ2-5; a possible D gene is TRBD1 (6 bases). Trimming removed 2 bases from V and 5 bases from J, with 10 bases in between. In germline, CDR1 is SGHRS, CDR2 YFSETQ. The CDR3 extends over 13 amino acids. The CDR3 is CASSFGQSETQYF. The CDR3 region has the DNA TGCGCCAGCAGCTTTGGACAGTCGGAGACCCAGTACTTC.

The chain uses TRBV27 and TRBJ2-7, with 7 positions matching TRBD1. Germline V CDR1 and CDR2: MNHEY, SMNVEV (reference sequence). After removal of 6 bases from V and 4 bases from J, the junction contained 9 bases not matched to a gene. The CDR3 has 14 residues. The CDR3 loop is CASSFRDSLYEQYF. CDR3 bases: TGTGCCAGCAGCTTCCGGGACAGTTTGTACGAGCAGTACTTC.

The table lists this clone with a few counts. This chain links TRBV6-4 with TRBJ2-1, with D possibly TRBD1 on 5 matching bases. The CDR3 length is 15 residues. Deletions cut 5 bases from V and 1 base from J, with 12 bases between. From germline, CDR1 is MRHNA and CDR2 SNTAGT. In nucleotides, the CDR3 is TGTGCCAGCAGTAAGACAGCGAGATCCTACAATGAGCAGTTCTTC. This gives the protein CASSKTARSYNEQFF.

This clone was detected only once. The CDR3 region has the DNA TGTGCCAGCAGCTTGGTCTCGGCCCCCCAGGAGTACTTC. As protein: CASSLVSAPQEYF. The V gene is TRBV5-6, the J gene TRBJ2-7, with D unclear. CDR1 is SGHDT and CDR2 is YYEEEE in the germline V gene. The CDR3 is 13 residues long. The V end was cut by 0 bases, the J end by 11 bases, with 15 bases between.

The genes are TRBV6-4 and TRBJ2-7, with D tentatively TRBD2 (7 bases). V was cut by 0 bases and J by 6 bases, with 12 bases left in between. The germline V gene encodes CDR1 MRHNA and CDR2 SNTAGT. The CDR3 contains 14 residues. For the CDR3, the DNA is TGTGCCAGCAGTGACTCCGGGGGGCTCCGCGAGCAGTACTTC. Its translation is CASSDSGGLREQYF.

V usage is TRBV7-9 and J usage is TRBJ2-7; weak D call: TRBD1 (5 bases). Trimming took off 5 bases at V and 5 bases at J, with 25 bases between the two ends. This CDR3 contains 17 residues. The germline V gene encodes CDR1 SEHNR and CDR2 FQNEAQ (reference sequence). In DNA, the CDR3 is TGTGCCAGCAGCCCCTACCCCGTGGGGCAGGCATTTGACGAGCAGTACTTC. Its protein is CASSPYPVGQAFDEQYF.

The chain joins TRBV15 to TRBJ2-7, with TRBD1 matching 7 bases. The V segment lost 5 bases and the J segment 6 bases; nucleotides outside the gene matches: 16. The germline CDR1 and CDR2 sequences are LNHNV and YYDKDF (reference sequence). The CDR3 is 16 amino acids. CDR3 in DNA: TGTGCCACCAGCTCCCGTGGAGACAGGGCCGACCTCGAGCAGTACTTC. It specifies CATSSRGDRADLEQYF.

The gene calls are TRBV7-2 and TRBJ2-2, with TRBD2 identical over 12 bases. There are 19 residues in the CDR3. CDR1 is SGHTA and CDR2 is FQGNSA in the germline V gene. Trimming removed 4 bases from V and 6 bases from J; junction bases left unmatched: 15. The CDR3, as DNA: TGTGCCAGCAGCTACCACGCGAGCGGACTAGCGGGGTTGGCCGGGGAGCTGTTTTTT. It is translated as CASSYHASGLAGLAGELFF.

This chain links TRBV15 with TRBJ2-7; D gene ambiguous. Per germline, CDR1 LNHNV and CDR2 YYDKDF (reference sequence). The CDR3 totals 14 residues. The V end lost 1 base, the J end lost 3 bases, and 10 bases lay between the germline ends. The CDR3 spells CATSRGEYVYEQYF. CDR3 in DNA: TGTGCCACCAGCAGAGGAGAATATGTCTACGAGCAGTACTTC.

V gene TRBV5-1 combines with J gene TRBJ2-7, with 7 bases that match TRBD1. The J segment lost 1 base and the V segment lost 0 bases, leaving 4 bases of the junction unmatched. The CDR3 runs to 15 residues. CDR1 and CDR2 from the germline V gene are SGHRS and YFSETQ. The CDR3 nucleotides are TGCGCCAGCAGCTTGGGACAGGGCTTTTCCTACGAGCAGTACTTC. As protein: CASSLGQGFSYEQYF.

CDR3 nucleotides: TGCAGCGTCGCGCGGACGGGGGAGACCCAGTACTTC. Its translation: CSVARTGETQYF. The chain employs TRBV29-1 and TRBJ2-5; TRBD2 is a possible D gene (5 bases). The CDR3 spans 12 residues. Trimming left V 6 bases short and J 5 bases short, with 13 bases between. The germline V gene has CDR1 SQVTM and CDR2 ANQGSEA.

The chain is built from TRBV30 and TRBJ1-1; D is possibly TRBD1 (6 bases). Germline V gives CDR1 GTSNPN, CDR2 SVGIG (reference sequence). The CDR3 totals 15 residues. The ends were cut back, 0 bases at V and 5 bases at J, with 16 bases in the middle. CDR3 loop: CAWSVLEGGSTEAFF. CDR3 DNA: TGTGCCTGGAGTGTTTTAGAAGGGGGAAGTACTGAAGCTTTCTTT. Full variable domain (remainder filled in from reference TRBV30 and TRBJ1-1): SQTIHQWPATLVQPVGSPLSLECTVEGTSNPNLYWYRQAAGRGLQLLFYSVGIGQISSEVPQNLSASRPQDRQFILSSKKLLLSDSGFYLCAWSVLEGGSTEAFFGQGTRLTVV.

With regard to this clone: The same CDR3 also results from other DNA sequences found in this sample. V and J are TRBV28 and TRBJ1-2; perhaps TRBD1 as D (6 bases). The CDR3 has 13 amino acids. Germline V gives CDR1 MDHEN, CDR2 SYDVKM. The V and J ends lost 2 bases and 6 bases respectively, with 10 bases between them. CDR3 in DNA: TGTGCCAGCAGTTTAGGGGGCTCAGATGGCTACACCTTC. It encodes CASSLGGSDGYTF.

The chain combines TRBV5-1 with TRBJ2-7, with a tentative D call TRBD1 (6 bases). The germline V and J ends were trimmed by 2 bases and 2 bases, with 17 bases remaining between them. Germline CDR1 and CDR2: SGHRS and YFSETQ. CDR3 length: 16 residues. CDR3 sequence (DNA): TGCGCCAGCAGCTTAAGACCCCTGGACAGACCCTACGAGCAGTACTTC. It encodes CASSLRPLDRPYEQYF.

The DNA of the CDR3 is TGTGCCACCAGCAGAGAGGGCGGGAACCGTTACAATGAGCAGTTCTTC. Its translation is CATSREGGNRYNEQFF. The rearrangement uses TRBV15 and TRBJ2-1; a weak D match, TRBD2 (6 bases). This CDR3 region has 16 residues. The germline V gene encodes CDR1 LNHNV and CDR2 YYDKDF (reference sequence). Between the trimmed V and J ends, which lost 0 bases and 4 bases, there was a span of 13 bases.

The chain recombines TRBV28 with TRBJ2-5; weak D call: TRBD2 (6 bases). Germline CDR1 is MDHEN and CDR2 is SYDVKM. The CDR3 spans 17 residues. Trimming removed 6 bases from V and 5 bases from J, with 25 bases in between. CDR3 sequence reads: CASSRGIRFGCVETQYF. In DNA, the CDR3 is TGTGCCAGCAGCCGCGGGATCAGGTTCGGGTGTGTGGAGACCCAGTACTTC.

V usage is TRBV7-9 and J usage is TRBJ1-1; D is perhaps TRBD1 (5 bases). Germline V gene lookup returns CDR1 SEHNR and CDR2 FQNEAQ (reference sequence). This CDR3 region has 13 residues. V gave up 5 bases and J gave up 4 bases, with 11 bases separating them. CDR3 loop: CASSRGRVTEAFF. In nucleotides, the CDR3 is TGTGCCAGCAGCAGGGGCAGGGTCACTGAAGCTTTCTTT.

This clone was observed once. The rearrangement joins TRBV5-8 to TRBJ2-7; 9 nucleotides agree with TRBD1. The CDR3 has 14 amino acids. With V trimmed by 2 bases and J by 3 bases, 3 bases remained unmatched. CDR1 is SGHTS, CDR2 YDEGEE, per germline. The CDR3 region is CASSFWTGVYEQYF. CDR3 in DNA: TGTGCCAGCAGCTTTTGGACAGGGGTCTACGAGCAGTACTTC.